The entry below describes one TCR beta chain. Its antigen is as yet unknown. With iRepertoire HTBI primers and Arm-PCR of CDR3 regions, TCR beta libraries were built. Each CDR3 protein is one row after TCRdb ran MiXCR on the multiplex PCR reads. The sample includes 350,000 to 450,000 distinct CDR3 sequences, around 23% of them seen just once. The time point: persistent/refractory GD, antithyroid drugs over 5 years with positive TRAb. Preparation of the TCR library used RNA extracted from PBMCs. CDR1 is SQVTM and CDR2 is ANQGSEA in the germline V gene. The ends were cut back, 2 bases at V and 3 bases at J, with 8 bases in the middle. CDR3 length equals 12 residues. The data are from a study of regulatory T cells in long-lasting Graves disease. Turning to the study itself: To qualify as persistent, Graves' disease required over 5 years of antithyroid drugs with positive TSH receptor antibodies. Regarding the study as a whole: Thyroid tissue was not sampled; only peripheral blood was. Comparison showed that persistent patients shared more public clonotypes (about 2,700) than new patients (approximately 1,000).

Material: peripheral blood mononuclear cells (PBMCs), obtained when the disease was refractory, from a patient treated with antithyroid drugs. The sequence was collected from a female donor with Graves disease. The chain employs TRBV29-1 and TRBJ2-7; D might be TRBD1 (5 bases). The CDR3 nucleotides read TGCAGCGTTGAAACGACAGTCTACGAGCAGTACTTC. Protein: CSVETTVYEQYF.